Below, 32 T cell receptor beta chains from the same sample are listed, as sequenced in a study of T cell responses to AZD1222 COVID-19 vaccine. Only in-frame clones appear in the TCRdb table, and some are missing; sequencing was by immunoSEQ multiplex PCR. The sample lists some 120,000 clones; under 95% were seen once. Specimen: peripheral blood, collected on day 0 of AZD1222 vaccination. These receptor sequences come from an adult in good health.

This clone was observed a handful of times. The chain links TRBV4-2 to TRBJ1-4, with 9 bases fitting TRBD1. The CDR3 sequence is 16 residues long. CDR1 is LGHNA and CDR2 is YNFKEQ in the germline V gene. V lost 0 bases, J lost 7 bases, and 6 bases stayed unmatched. The CDR3 here is CASSQDRGQGGEKLFF. The CDR3 nucleotides read TGTGCCAGCAGCCAAGATCGGGGACAGGGTGGTGAAAAACTGTTTTTT.

The gene calls are TRBV5-1 and TRBJ1-1; D remains unclear. V was shortened by 4 bases and J by 5 bases, with 9 bases between the two germline ends. CDR1 is SGHRS, CDR2 YFSETQ, per germline. The length of the CDR3 is 12 residues. CDR3 amino acids: CASSGGVTEAFF. DNA for the CDR3: TGCGCCAGCAGCGGCGGGGTGACTGAAGCTTTCTTT.

The rearrangement joins TRBV27 to TRBJ2-5, with D possibly called TRBD1 or TRBD2 (7 bases each). The germline V and J ends were trimmed by 8 bases and 5 bases, with 12 bases remaining between them. Per germline, CDR1 MNHEY and CDR2 SMNVEV (reference sequence). The CDR3 is 12 residues long. CDR3 protein: CASSQGGETQYF. CDR3 sequence (DNA): TGTGCCAGCTCTCAGGGGGGGGAGACCCAGTACTTC.

The chain's CDR3 is CASSVASEKADTQYF. Here the CDR3 DNA reads TGTGCCAGCAGCGTTGCTAGCGAGAAAGCAGATACGCAGTATTTT. V usage is TRBV9 and J usage is TRBJ2-3, with D perhaps TRBD2 (6 bases). Trimming pared 2 bases from V and 4 bases from J, leaving 14 bases between. This CDR3 contains 15 residues. Germline lookup yields CDR1 SGDLS and CDR2 YYNGEE.

V is TRBV7-2 and J is TRBJ1-3; D is ambiguous. This CDR3 has 16 residues. The germline V gene encodes CDR1 SGHTA and CDR2 FQGNSA. The germline V and J ends were trimmed by 1 base and 0 bases, with 10 bases remaining between them. CDR3 sequence (DNA): TGTGCCAGCAGCTTAGTACCAGAATCCTCTGGAAACACCATATATTTT. Amino acids: CASSLVPESSGNTIYF.

This sequence joins TRBV6-2 or TRBV6-3 and TRBJ2-5; 7 nucleotides align to TRBD2. In germline, CDR1 is MNHEY, CDR2 SVGEGT. This CDR3 spans 16 amino acids. Unmatched junction bases numbered 9, after V lost 2 bases and J lost 3 bases. Here the CDR3 reads CASSYPSGTLEETQYF. The CDR3 DNA sequence: TGTGCCAGCAGTTACCCGAGCGGGACTCTTGAAGAGACCCAGTACTTC.

This chain connects TRBV27 to TRBJ2-1; perhaps TRBD2 as D (5 bases). CDR1 and CDR2 (germline): MNHEY, SMNVEV (reference sequence). The CDR3 runs to 15 residues. Trimming shortened V by 6 bases and J by 0 bases, and 12 bases separated the two germline ends. CDR3 bases: TGTGCCAGCAGGTCGGGGTTGAGCTCCTACAATGAGCAGTTCTTC. This codes for CASRSGLSSYNEQFF.

The chain uses TRBV11-3 and TRBJ1-2, with a possible D match to TRBD1 (5 bases). V was clipped by 3 bases and J by 5 bases, with 22 bases between them. The CDR3 is made up of 17 amino acids. CDR1 and CDR2 from the germline V gene are SGHNT and YENEEA. The CDR3 loop reads CASSFPGTGRQGYGYTF. The CDR3 region has the DNA TGTGCCAGCAGCTTCCCCGGTACAGGAAGGCAGGGTTATGGCTACACCTTC.

The chain carries TRBV7-2 and TRBJ2-5, with TRBD2 matching over 10 bases. The germline gives CDR1 SGHTA, CDR2 FQGNSA. The junction had 4 bases not matched to a gene; V was cut back by 5 bases and J by 4 bases. The CDR3 extends over 14 amino acids. CDR3 in DNA: TGTGCCAGCAGCCCGCGACTAGCGGGAGAGACCCAGTACTTC. Translation: CASSPRLAGETQYF.

This rearrangement joins TRBV6-2 or TRBV6-3 to TRBJ2-2; no definite D call. Germline CDR1 reads MNHEY; CDR2 reads SVGEGT. This CDR3 region has 13 residues. The V and J ends lost 6 bases and 2 bases respectively, with 7 bases between them. Written as DNA, the CDR3 is TGTGCCAGCAGCAAACATAACACCGGGGAGCTGTTTTTT. Translating it yields CASSKHNTGELFF.

This clone was observed a single time. The V call is TRBV19, the J call TRBJ1-1; maybe TRBD1 (6 bases). V lost 4 bases and J 1 base, leaving 7 bases between the germline ends. This CDR3 region has 13 residues. Per the germline V gene, CDR1 is LNHDA and CDR2 is SQIVND (reference sequence). The CDR3 loop reads CASSRTANTEAFF. The CDR3 coding sequence is TGTGCCAGTAGTAGGACAGCGAACACTGAAGCTTTCTTT.

This sequence joins TRBV7-2 and TRBJ2-3, with 7 bases fitting TRBD2. Germline trimming cut 4 bases from V and 3 bases from J; bases unmatched to any gene: 4. The germline gives CDR1 SGHTA, CDR2 FQGNSA. This CDR3 has 14 residues. Here the CDR3 reads CASSSPRGTDTQYF. The CDR3 region has the DNA TGTGCCAGCAGCTCACCGCGGGGGACAGATACGCAGTATTTT.

The chain has TRBV28 and TRBJ1-2; D possibly corresponds to TRBD1 (6 bases). V lost 7 bases and J 4 bases, leaving 10 bases between the germline ends. The CDR3 is 12 residues long. Germline lookup yields CDR1 MDHEN and CDR2 SYDVKM. CDR3 residues: CASTGAAYGYTF. Here the CDR3 DNA reads TGTGCCAGCACGGGGGCGGCCTATGGCTACACCTTC.

V gene TRBV6-6 combines with J gene TRBJ2-2, with D perhaps given as TRBD1 or TRBD2 (6 bases each). In germline, CDR1 is MNHNY, CDR2 SVGAGI (reference sequence). V was shortened by 2 bases and J by 5 bases, with 12 bases between the two germline ends. CDR3 length: 15 amino acids. This CDR3 reads CASSYPGGYTGELFF. The CDR3 region has the DNA TGTGCCAGCAGTTACCCCGGGGGCTATACCGGGGAGCTGTTTTTT.

This chain uses TRBV6-6 with TRBJ1-2, with 7 positions matching TRBD1. Germline lookup yields CDR1 MNHNY and CDR2 SVGAGI (reference sequence). The CDR3 spans 13 residues. The trim removed 6 bases at V and 4 bases at J, leaving 5 bases unmatched. CDR3 in DNA: TGTGCCAGCAGCCGGGACAGCTTCTATGGCTACACCTTC. Translating gives CASSRDSFYGYTF.

The chain links TRBV6-5 to TRBJ1-1; TRBD1 matches 7 bases. The CDR3 is 11 residues long. In germline, CDR1 is MNHEY, CDR2 SVGAGI. V lost 9 bases and J lost 5; bases outside the gene matches: 3. As DNA, the CDR3 is TGTGCCAGTACAGGGGCGACTGAAGCTTTCTTT. Amino acids: CASTGATEAFF.

The chain combines TRBV6-6 with TRBJ2-1; D is perhaps TRBD1 or TRBD2 (6 bases each). The germline V and J ends were trimmed by 7 bases and 6 bases, with 19 bases remaining between them. This CDR3 has 15 residues. Germline lookup yields CDR1 MNHNY and CDR2 SVGAGI (reference sequence). This CDR3 is CASTLTGGPRNEQFF. DNA for the CDR3: TGTGCCAGCACCTTAACTGGGGGGCCCCGCAATGAGCAGTTCTTC.

The rearrangement joins TRBV29-1 to TRBJ2-7; TRBD2 agrees at 10 bases. Germline V gene sequence: CDR1 SQVTM, CDR2 ANQGSEA. V shed 4 bases, J shed 4 bases, and the junction held 13 bases outside the gene matches. The CDR3 covers 16 residues. In DNA form, the CDR3 reads TGCAGCGTTGGTGGGACTAGCGAAGGACCCTCTTACGAGCAGTACTTC. This sequence encodes CSVGGTSEGPSYEQYF.

The chain links TRBV15 to TRBJ1-5, with D possibly matching TRBD1 (5 bases). The CDR3 spans 12 residues. The V gene's germline CDR1 is LNHNV and CDR2 YYDKDF (reference sequence). V shed 5 bases and J shed 7 bases, with 9 bases lying between them. The DNA for the CDR3 is TGTGCCACCAGCGGGACTTCGCAGCCCCAGCATTTT. Its translation is CATSGTSQPQHF.

The chain carries TRBV12-3 or TRBV12-4 and TRBJ1-5, with 7 bases matching TRBD1. V lost 4 bases, J lost 7 bases, and 4 bases stayed unmatched. CDR3 size: 13 residues. CDR3 in DNA: TGTGCCAGCAGTTACAGGGGCTTGCAGCCCCAGCATTTT. This gives the protein CASSYRGLQPQHF.

The genes are TRBV6-1 and TRBJ1-1, with 7 bases matching TRBD1. The ends lost 2 bases at V and 3 bases at J; junction bases unmatched: 6. Germline V CDR1 and CDR2: MNHNS, SASEGT. There are 15 residues in the CDR3. In DNA, the CDR3 is TGTGCCAGCAGTGAACTGACAGGGACCCACACTGAAGCTTTCTTT. Translated, it gives CASSELTGTHTEAFF.

The J gene is TRBJ2-2, the V gene TRBV5-1, with 7 bases that match TRBD2. V shed 7 bases, J shed 5 bases, and the junction held 20 bases outside the gene matches. There are 18 residues in the CDR3. Germline V gene sequence: CDR1 SGHRS, CDR2 YFSETQ. The CDR3 DNA reads TGCGCCAGCCGAGACCCGGGAGGAGGGACCGGCCTTACCGGGGAGCTGTTTTTT. Protein product: CASRDPGGGTGLTGELFF.

V is TRBV5-1 and J is TRBJ2-2; no clear D gene. The CDR3 extends over 14 amino acids. V lost 0 bases and J lost 1, with 4 bases in between. Germline loops: CDR1 SGHRS, CDR2 YFSETQ. In DNA, the CDR3 is TGCGCCAGCAGCTTGGGACTGAACACCGGGGAGCTGTTTTTT. Translation: CASSLGLNTGELFF.

This chain uses TRBV5-1 with TRBJ2-1; D remains ambiguous. In germline, CDR1 is SGHRS, CDR2 YFSETQ. V gave up 0 bases and J gave up 8 bases, with 6 bases separating them. The CDR3 consists of 12 residues. DNA of the CDR3: TGCGCCAGCAGCTTGGTCTCGTATGAGCAGTTCTTC. The encoded protein is CASSLVSYEQFF.

This clone was seen only once. The V and J genes are TRBV5-4 and TRBJ1-5; a weak D match, TRBD1 (6 bases). Germline V gene data show CDR1 as SGHNT and CDR2 as YYREEE (reference sequence). This CDR3 has 16 residues. V lost 1 base and J lost 11, with 22 bases in between. The CDR3 bases are TGTGCCAGCAGCTTGATGTCCGCCTCGGGCCAGGGGTCCCAGCATTTT. Translating gives CASSLMSASGQGSQHF. Using reference TRBV5-4 and TRBJ1-5 for the parts outside the CDR3, the full variable domain is ETGVTQSPTHLIKTRGQQVTLRCSSQSGHNTVSWYQQALGQGPQFIFQYYREEENGRGNFPPRFSGLQFPNYSSELNVNALELDDSALYLCASSLMSASGQGSQHFGDGTRLSIL.

The table lists this clone with a count of one. The chain employs TRBV3-1 (or the pseudogene TRBV3-2) and TRBJ2-7, with 11 bases aligning to TRBD2. This CDR3 has 15 amino acids. The J segment lost 6 bases and the V segment lost 3 bases, leaving 7 bases of the junction unmatched. Germline V CDR1 and CDR2: LGHDT, YNNKEL (reference sequence). The CDR3 sequence: CASSHGLAGGGEQYF. Here the CDR3 DNA reads TGTGCCAGCAGCCACGGACTAGCGGGTGGTGGCGAGCAGTACTTC.

The rearrangement uses TRBV7-8 and TRBJ2-1, with D tentatively TRBD1 (5 bases). The CDR3 is made up of 17 amino acids. The germline CDR1 and CDR2 sequences are SGHVS and FQNEAQ. The V end lost 2 bases, the J end lost 0 bases, and 14 bases lay between the germline ends. DNA for the CDR3: TGTGCCAGCAGCTTATTTAGTGGGGCACACTCCTACAATGAGCAGTTCTTC. Translation gives CASSLFSGAHSYNEQFF.

J is TRBJ1-6 and V is TRBV28; D remains ambiguous. V was pared by 4 bases and J by 1 base, with 5 bases between. CDR3 length equals 14 residues. Germline lookup yields CDR1 MDHEN and CDR2 SYDVKM. CDR3 coding DNA: TGTGCCAGCAGTTATAGTTCCTATAATTCACCCCTCCACTTT. Amino acid sequence: CASSYSSYNSPLHF.

The V and J genes are TRBV5-5 and TRBJ1-1; no reliable D call. CDR1 is SGHKS, CDR2 YYEKEE, per germline (reference sequence). The CDR3 length is 15 residues. The ends were cut back, 0 bases at V and 9 bases at J, with 18 bases in the middle. The DNA for the CDR3 is TGTGCCAGCAGCTTGGCCCCCGGAAATGTAGAGAAAGCTTTCTTT. Its protein product is CASSLAPGNVEKAFF.

This clone has just one count. This chain links TRBV11-2 with TRBJ2-2, with 7 positions matching TRBD1. The V gene's germline CDR1 is SGHAT and CDR2 FQNNGV. The CDR3 is made up of 15 amino acids. V lost 3 bases, J lost 2 bases, and 3 bases stayed unmatched. The CDR3 DNA sequence: TGTGCCAGCAGCTTGGGACAGATAAACACCGGGGAGCTGTTTTTT. It codes for CASSLGQINTGELFF.

The chain recombines TRBV6-1 with TRBJ1-4, with D maybe TRBD1 (6 bases). V was cut by 0 bases and J by 8 bases, with 13 bases left in between. The CDR3 runs 15 residues. Germline V gene data show CDR1 as MNHNS and CDR2 as SASEGT. This chain's CDR3 is CASSEAGRGEEKLFF. The CDR3 DNA reads as TGTGCCAGCAGTGAAGCAGGCAGGGGAGAGGAAAAACTGTTTTTT.

The V gene is TRBV7-9, the J gene TRBJ2-5, with a tentative D call TRBD2 (5 bases). Per the germline V gene, CDR1 is SEHNR and CDR2 is FQNEAQ (reference sequence). The CDR3 consists of 14 residues. V lost 2 bases and J 4 bases, leaving 11 bases between the germline ends. CDR3 sequence: CASSLFGLSETQYF. The DNA of the CDR3 is TGTGCCAGCAGCTTATTCGGACTCTCAGAGACCCAGTACTTC.